This TCR beta chain was found in a study of blood T cells in healthy people across ages. Only a few counts were recorded for this clonotype. Antigen: not known. The CDR3 runs to 15 residues. Germline trimming cut 4 bases from V and 2 bases from J; bases unmatched to any gene: 7. The germline CDR1 and CDR2 sequences are SNHLY and FYNNEI. PCR was performed a second time for roughly 7 to 12 cycles using a sample-barcoded 5' primer and a J-beta primer mix. TCRdb analysed the 5' RACE reads with MiXCR anew, one entry per CDR3 protein. The sample includes under 700,000 distinct CDR3 sequences, about 25% of them seen just once. Findings and caveats of the study: Unsorted PBMCs prevented conclusive naive versus antigen-experienced comparison.

Another study also made use of these data, one on T cells of mothers and their children. As that study records: The study recruited a few healthy Caucasian mothers and their six children as donors.

This clonotype was obtained from a boy younger than 18 in good health. This chain links TRBV2 with TRBJ2-5; 7 nucleotides agree with TRBD2. Sequenced sample: blood. The CDR3 loop reads CASSGESSGQETQYF. CDR3 DNA: TGTGCCAGCAGTGGAGAGAGTAGCGGGCAAGAGACCCAGTACTTC.